These 31 T cell receptor beta chains came from one sample sequenced in a study of blood T cell repertoires in COVID-19. The table came from immunoSEQ multiplex PCR; TCRdb's copy has only in-frame clones and leaves some out. The table lists approximately 450,000 clones, approximately 90% of them singletons. Sequenced sample: PBMCs or T cells enriched from blood (not recorded which). The receptors shown here come from a woman younger than 30 with acute COVID-19.

The chain recombines TRBV5-1 with TRBJ1-2; D might be TRBD1 (6 bases). V was clipped by 0 bases and J by 4 bases, with 16 bases between them. The CDR3 consists of 16 residues. CDR1 is SGHRS and CDR2 is YFSETQ in the germline V gene. The CDR3 nucleotides are TGCGCCAGCAGCTTGGAGGCGGGGGCGTCTGGCTATGGCTACACCTTC. This gives the protein CASSLEAGASGYGYTF.

This rearrangement joins TRBV5-6 to TRBJ2-5; a weak D match, TRBD2 (7 bases). The V gene's germline CDR1 is SGHDT and CDR2 YYEEEE. The CDR3 contains 14 residues. Trimming pared 2 bases from V and 5 bases from J, leaving 13 bases between. The DNA for the CDR3 is TGTGCCAGCAGCTTTCAGGGGAGGGAGGAGACCCAGTACTTC. Its protein is CASSFQGREETQYF.

This rearrangement joins TRBV7-9 to TRBJ2-4, with D perhaps matching TRBD1 (5 bases). The germline gives CDR1 SEHNR, CDR2 FQNEAQ (reference sequence). The CDR3 sequence is 14 residues long. V was clipped by 1 base and J by 1 base, with 5 bases between them. The CDR3 region is CASSLEGAKNIQYF. In DNA form, the CDR3 reads TGTGCCAGCAGCTTAGAGGGGGCCAAAAACATTCAGTACTTC.

This clone was seen a single time. The chain couples TRBV3-1 (or the pseudogene TRBV3-2) to TRBJ2-7; tentatively, D is TRBD2 (6 bases). V was trimmed by 3 bases and J by 1 base, leaving 22 bases between them. Germline-derived CDR1 and CDR2 are LGHDT and YNNKEL (reference sequence). The CDR3 totals 18 residues. As DNA, the CDR3 is TGTGCCAGCAGCCAGATGCCCGGGGGAAGTCAAAGGTCCTACGAGCAGTACTTC. Amino acid sequence: CASSQMPGGSQRSYEQYF.

This chain joins TRBV3-1 (or the pseudogene TRBV3-2) and TRBJ2-3; 13 bases are shared with TRBD2. CDR1 is LGHDT and CDR2 is YNNKEL in the germline V gene (reference sequence). This CDR3 spans 15 amino acids. V was pared by 4 bases and J by 5 bases, with 3 bases of the junction left unmatched. CDR3 in amino acids: CASSPRTSGRDTQYF. The CDR3 region has the DNA TGTGCCAGCAGCCCTCGGACTAGCGGGAGAGATACGCAGTATTTT.

V is TRBV10-2 and J is TRBJ2-1; 11 bases agree with TRBD2. J gave up 4 bases and V 6 bases, and 2 bases lay outside the gene matches. CDR3 length: 14 residues. CDR1 and CDR2 (germline): WSHSY, SAAADI. The CDR3 nucleotides read TGCGCCAGCAGACTAGCGGGGGAATACAATGAGCAGTTCTTC. Amino acid sequence: CASRLAGEYNEQFF.

The V gene is TRBV23-1, the J gene TRBJ2-1, with TRBD1 matching over 8 bases. TRBV23-1 is placed among ORFs of uncertain function. Trimming took 8 bases from V and 4 from J; bases not matched to a gene: 7. This CDR3 contains 14 residues. CDR3 nucleotides: TGCGCCAGCGCCTACCGGGACAGGTACAATGAGCAGTTCTTC. It codes for CASAYRDRYNEQFF.

V and J are TRBV28 and TRBJ2-5; 14 bases agree with TRBD2. The germline CDR1 and CDR2 sequences are MDHEN and SYDVKM. V lost 6 bases to trimming and J lost 5 bases; unmatched junction nucleotides: 20. The CDR3 sequence is 20 residues long. The CDR3 DNA reads TGTGCCAGCAGCAGTACCGGACTAGCGGGAGGTATCTACGTCTGGGAGACCCAGTACTTC. Translated: CASSSTGLAGGIYVWETQYF.

The chain recombines TRBV14 with TRBJ2-1, with a tentative D call TRBD2 (6 bases). Trimming removed 1 base at V and 5 bases at J, with 9 bases between. The CDR3 length is 14 residues. CDR1 SGHDN and CDR2 FVKESK come from the germline V gene. CDR3 loop: CASSQVWTNNEQFF. Written as DNA, the CDR3 is TGTGCCAGCAGCCAAGTGTGGACTAACAATGAGCAGTTCTTC.

This chain joins TRBV5-6 and TRBJ1-6, with 7 positions matching TRBD1. There are 15 residues in the CDR3. Germline CDR1 is SGHDT and CDR2 is YYEEEE. V was pared by 1 base and J by 7 bases, with 5 bases of the junction left unmatched. CDR3 sequence: CASSLIQGVNSPLHF. The CDR3 nucleotides are TGTGCCAGCAGCTTGATTCAGGGGGTCAATTCACCCCTCCACTTT.

The table lists this clone with a few counts. The V call is TRBV5-4, the J call TRBJ2-7; maybe TRBD1 (6 bases). The germline V and J ends were trimmed by 0 bases and 6 bases, with 19 bases remaining between them. The CDR3 runs to 16 residues. Germline V gene lookup returns CDR1 SGHNT and CDR2 YYREEE (reference sequence). The CDR3 DNA reads TGTGCCAGCAGCTTGGAAGGTGGGGGCGCCCCCTTCGAGCAGTACTTC. The encoded protein is CASSLEGGGAPFEQYF. The whole variable domain, remainder taken from reference TRBV5-4 and TRBJ2-7, is ETGVTQSPTHLIKTRGQQVTLRCSSQSGHNTVSWYQQALGQGPQFIFQYYREEENGRGNFPPRFSGLQFPNYSSELNVNALELDDSALYLCASSLEGGGAPFEQYFGPGTRLTVT.

This chain uses TRBV11-2 with TRBJ1-3; TRBD1 aligns across 7 bases. Per germline, CDR1 SGHAT and CDR2 FQNNGV. With 1 base clipped from V and 4 bases from J, the junction kept 4 bases outside the gene matches. The CDR3 runs to 15 residues. CDR3 in DNA: TGTGCCAGCAGCTTAGGACAGGGCCGAGGAAACACCATATATTTT. Translating it yields CASSLGQGRGNTIYF.

The chain joins TRBV19 to TRBJ2-3, with unresolved D. The CDR3 consists of 17 residues. V was pared by 4 bases and J by 1 base, with 18 bases between. Germline loops: CDR1 LNHDA, CDR2 SQIVND (reference sequence). The CDR3 loop is CASSTTLPGARTDTQYF. The CDR3 DNA follows: TGTGCCAGTAGTACTACCCTGCCAGGCGCTCGCACAGATACGCAGTATTTT.

For the CDR3, the DNA is TGTGCCAGCAGCCAACCAGGGGGGACTGAAGCTTTCTTT. The encoded protein is CASSQPGGTEAFF. The chain joins TRBV3-1 (or the pseudogene TRBV3-2) to TRBJ1-1, with 7 bases aligning to TRBD1. This CDR3 spans 13 amino acids. CDR1 and CDR2 from the germline V gene are LGHDT and YNNKEL (reference sequence). The V gene end was trimmed by 2 bases and the J gene end by 5 bases; junction bases not matched to a gene: 2.

This chain joins TRBV28 and TRBJ2-5; possible D gene TRBD2, 5 bases. V lost 2 bases, J lost 2 bases, and 9 bases lay in between. CDR3 size: 14 residues. The germline V gene has CDR1 MDHEN and CDR2 SYDVKM. CDR3 in amino acids: CASSLLEGQETQYF. CDR3 DNA: TGTGCCAGCAGTTTACTTGAGGGACAAGAGACCCAGTACTTC.

V usage is TRBV7-9 and J usage is TRBJ2-2, with D unresolved. V shed 2 bases and J shed 5 bases, with 9 bases lying between them. The CDR3 totals 14 residues. Germline V gene sequence: CDR1 SEHNR, CDR2 FQNEAQ (reference sequence). CDR3 protein: CASSLSSITGELFF. The CDR3 bases are TGTGCCAGCAGCTTATCCTCTATAACCGGGGAGCTGTTTTTT.

This sequence joins TRBV13 and TRBJ2-5, with 14 nucleotides matching TRBD2. Germline loops: CDR1 PRHDT, CDR2 FYEKMQ (reference sequence). J lost 9 bases, V lost 7 bases, and 13 bases had no gene match. This CDR3 spans 16 amino acids. The CDR3 region has the DNA TGTGCCAGCACCGGAACTGAGACTAGCGGGGGGGAGGCCCAGTACTTC. It yields the protein CASTGTETSGGEAQYF.

The rearrangement joins TRBV27 to TRBJ1-1; possibly TRBD1 for D (5 bases). This CDR3 region has 12 residues. Trimming left V 8 bases short and J 3 bases short, with 10 bases between. Germline-derived CDR1 and CDR2 are MNHEY and SMNVEV (reference sequence). DNA for the CDR3: TGTGCCAGCCCCGACAGCTACACTGAAGCTTTCTTT. Its translation is CASPDSYTEAFF.

The rearrangement joins TRBV5-1 to TRBJ1-1; D is possibly TRBD1 (5 bases). Per the germline V gene, CDR1 is SGHRS and CDR2 is YFSETQ. V was shortened by 1 base and J by 2 bases, with 12 bases between the two germline ends. This CDR3 region has 15 residues. The CDR3 sequence is CASSLQGEANTEAFF. Written as DNA, the CDR3 is TGCGCCAGCAGCTTGCAGGGTGAGGCCAACACTGAAGCTTTCTTT.

The J gene is TRBJ1-3, the V gene TRBV18; 7 nucleotides line up with TRBD1. V trimming: 6 bases; J trimming: 0 bases; junction bases outside the gene matches: 8. Germline V gene sequence: CDR1 KGHSH, CDR2 LQKENI. This CDR3 is built from 16 residues. CDR3 sequence: CASSRRGDSSGNTIYF. In nucleotides, the CDR3 is TGTGCCAGCTCCCGGAGGGGGGACAGCTCTGGAAACACCATATATTTT.

This rearrangement joins TRBV19 to TRBJ2-1; 10 nucleotides align to TRBD1. The CDR3 has 14 amino acids. Trimming took 1 base from V and 6 from J; bases not matched to a gene: 0. Looked up from germline, CDR1 is LNHDA and CDR2 is SQIVND (reference sequence). The CDR3 reads CASSIGTGGNEQFF. The CDR3 bases are TGTGCCAGTAGTATAGGGACAGGGGGCAATGAGCAGTTCTTC.

This clone came up once. This chain uses TRBV12-3 or TRBV12-4 with TRBJ2-7; 11 bases are a match to TRBD1. The CDR3 is 13 residues long. The V and J ends lost 6 bases and 7 bases, in that order; junction bases with no gene match: 5. The DNA for the CDR3 is TGTGCCAGCAGCCCCGGGACAGGGGGTGAGCAGTACTTC. Translated, it gives CASSPGTGGEQYF.

V gene TRBV18 combines with J gene TRBJ2-1; D is unclear. Trimming removed 3 bases from V and 13 bases from J, with 4 bases in between. This CDR3 has 9 residues. The V gene's germline CDR1 is KGHSH and CDR2 LQKENI. The CDR3 spells CASSPFQFF. CDR3 DNA: TGTGCCAGCTCACCCTTTCAGTTCTTC.

DNA for the CDR3: TGTGCCAGCAGCTTATCGAGCTCCTACAATGAGCAGTTCTTC. This translates into CASSLSSSYNEQFF. J is TRBJ2-1 and V is TRBV11-3; D not resolved. Germline-derived CDR1 and CDR2 are SGHNT and YENEEA. The V end lost 2 bases, the J end lost 0 bases, and 5 bases lay between the germline ends. CDR3 length equals 14 residues. Complete variable domain (other parts from reference TRBV11-3 and TRBJ2-1): EAGVVQSPRYKIIEKKQPVAFWCNPISGHNTLYWYLQNLGQGPELLIRYENEEAVDDSQLPKDRFSAERLKGVDSTLKIQPAELGDSAVYLCASSLSSSYNEQFFGPGTRLTVL.

The rearrangement uses TRBV30 and TRBJ1-2, with TRBD1 matching over 7 bases. The V gene's germline CDR1 is GTSNPN and CDR2 SVGIG (reference sequence). J was trimmed by 9 bases and V by 5 bases; bases with no gene match: 6. The length of the CDR3 is 11 residues. This CDR3 is CAWALTGSYTF. The CDR3 region has the DNA TGTGCCTGGGCATTGACAGGGAGCTACACCTTC.

This clone has a single count. The chain uses TRBV6-5 and TRBJ2-2, with 8 bases aligning to TRBD2. Germline lookup yields CDR1 MNHEY and CDR2 SVGAGI. The CDR3 is 14 residues long. V lost 7 bases and J lost 6; bases outside the gene matches: 7. The CDR3 sequence is CASKGPGGAGELFF. The CDR3 DNA sequence: TGTGCCAGCAAAGGTCCGGGGGGGGCCGGGGAGCTGTTTTTT.

The genes are TRBV5-1 and TRBJ2-7; a possible D gene is TRBD1 (5 bases). The CDR3 is 15 amino acids. Per the germline V gene, CDR1 is SGHRS and CDR2 is YFSETQ. V lost 2 bases and J 1 base, leaving 13 bases between the germline ends. CDR3 region: CASSFGRVDSYEQYF. CDR3 DNA: TGCGCCAGCAGCTTCGGCAGGGTGGATTCCTACGAGCAGTACTTC.

The gene calls are TRBV18 and TRBJ2-2; the match to TRBD1 covers 7 bases. CDR3 size: 16 residues. Per germline, CDR1 KGHSH and CDR2 LQKENI. Losses at the gene ends were 4 bases for V and 0 bases for J; bases not matched to a gene: 5. The DNA for the CDR3 is TGTGCCAGCTCACTTTCCGGGACAGCGAACACCGGGGAGCTGTTTTTT. This codes for CASSLSGTANTGELFF. The variable domain in full, completed from reference TRBV18 and TRBJ2-2, reads NAGVMQNPRHLVRRRGQEARLRCSPMKGHSHVYWYRQLPEEGLKFMVYLQKENIIDESGMPKERFSAEFPKEGPSILRIQQVVRGDSAAYFCASSLSGTANTGELFFGEGSRLTVL.

The chain employs TRBV5-6 and TRBJ1-2; the match to TRBD1 covers 8 bases. The CDR3 spans 14 residues. Germline V gives CDR1 SGHDT, CDR2 YYEEEE. The V segment lost 4 bases and the J segment 8 bases; nucleotides outside the gene matches: 10. CDR3 region: CASSQKTGVGGYTF. The CDR3 DNA reads as TGTGCCAGCAGCCAAAAGACAGGGGTGGGCGGCTACACCTTC.

The chain is built from TRBV5-1 and TRBJ1-2, with a tentative D call TRBD1 (5 bases). CDR3 length: 12 residues. The germline V and J ends were trimmed by 1 base and 4 bases, with 5 bases remaining between them. Per the germline V gene, CDR1 is SGHRS and CDR2 is YFSETQ. CDR3 sequence reads: CASSLTGYGYTF. CDR3 nucleotides: TGCGCCAGCAGCTTGACAGGCTATGGCTACACCTTC. The whole variable domain, remainder taken from reference TRBV5-1 and TRBJ1-2, is KAGVTQTPRYLIKTRGQQVTLSCSPISGHRSVSWYQQTPGQGLQFLFEYFSETQRNKGNFPGRFSGRQFSNSRSEMNVSTLELGDSALYLCASSLTGYGYTFGSGTRLTVV.

V is TRBV18 and J is TRBJ2-5, with 8 bases matching TRBD1. The CDR3 runs to 15 residues. V dropped 3 bases and J dropped 0; count of bases not matched to a gene: 3. Germline V gives CDR1 KGHSH, CDR2 LQKENI. Written as DNA, the CDR3 is TGTGCCAGCTCACCCCGGACAGGGAACCAAGAGACCCAGTACTTC. Translated, it gives CASSPRTGNQETQYF.